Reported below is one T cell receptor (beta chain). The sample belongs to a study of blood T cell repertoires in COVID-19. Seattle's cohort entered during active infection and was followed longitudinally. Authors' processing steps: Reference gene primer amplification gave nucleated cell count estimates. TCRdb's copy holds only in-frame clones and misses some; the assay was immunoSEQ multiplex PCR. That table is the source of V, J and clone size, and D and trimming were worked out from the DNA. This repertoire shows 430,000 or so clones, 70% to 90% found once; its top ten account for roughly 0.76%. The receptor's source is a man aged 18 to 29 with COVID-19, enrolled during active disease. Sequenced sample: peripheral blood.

CDR3 protein: CASTPDRAGYTF. CDR3 nucleotide sequence: TGTGCCAGTACCCCGGACAGGGCTGGCTACACCTTC. The chain recombines TRBV19 with TRBJ1-2; 8 nucleotides line up with TRBD1. The CDR3 totals 12 residues. Germline CDR1 and CDR2: LNHDA and SQIVND (reference sequence). V dropped 7 bases and J dropped 7; count of bases not matched to a gene: 5. The whole variable domain, remainder taken from reference TRBV19 and TRBJ1-2, is DGGITQSPKYLFRKEGQNVTLSCEQNLNHDAMYWYRQDPGQGLRLIYYSQIVNDFQKGDIAEGYSVSREKKESFPLTVTSAQKNPTAFYLCASTPDRAGYTFGSGTRLTVV.